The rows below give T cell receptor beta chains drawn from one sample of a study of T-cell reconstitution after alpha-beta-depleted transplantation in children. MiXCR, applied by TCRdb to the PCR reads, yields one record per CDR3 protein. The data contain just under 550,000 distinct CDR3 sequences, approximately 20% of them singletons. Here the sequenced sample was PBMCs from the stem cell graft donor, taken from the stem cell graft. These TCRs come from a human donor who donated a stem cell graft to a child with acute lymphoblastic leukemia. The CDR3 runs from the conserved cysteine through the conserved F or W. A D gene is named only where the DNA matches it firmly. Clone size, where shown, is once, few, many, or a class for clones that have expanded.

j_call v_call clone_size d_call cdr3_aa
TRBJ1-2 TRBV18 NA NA CASSPSSQERFGYTF
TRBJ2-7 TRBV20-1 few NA CSAPRTTSYEQYF
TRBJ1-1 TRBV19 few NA CASSPGTKNTEAFF
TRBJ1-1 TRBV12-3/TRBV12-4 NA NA CASSHIRTENTEAFF
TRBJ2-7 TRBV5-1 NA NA CASSPSRTDLGEQYF
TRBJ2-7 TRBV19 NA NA CASSTDSVSYEQYF
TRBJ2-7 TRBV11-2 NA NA CASSLDESEQYF
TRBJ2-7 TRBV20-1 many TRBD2 CSARDAGLSYEQYF
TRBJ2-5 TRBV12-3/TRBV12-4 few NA CASSLFARETQYF
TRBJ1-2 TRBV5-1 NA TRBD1 CASSLNTGADGYTF
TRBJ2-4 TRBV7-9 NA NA CASSLARDVAKNIQYF
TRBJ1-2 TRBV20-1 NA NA CSARNREGYGYTF
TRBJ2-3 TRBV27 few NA CASSDHLVTSTDTQYF